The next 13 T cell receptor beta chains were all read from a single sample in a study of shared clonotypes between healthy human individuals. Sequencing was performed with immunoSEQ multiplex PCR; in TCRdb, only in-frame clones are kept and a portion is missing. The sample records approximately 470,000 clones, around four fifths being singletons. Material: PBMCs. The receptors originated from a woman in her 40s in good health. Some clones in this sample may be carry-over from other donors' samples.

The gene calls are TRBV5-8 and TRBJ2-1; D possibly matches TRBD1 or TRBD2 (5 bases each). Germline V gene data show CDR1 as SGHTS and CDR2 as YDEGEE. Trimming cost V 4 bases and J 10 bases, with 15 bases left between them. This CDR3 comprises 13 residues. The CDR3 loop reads CASSGDRVWEQFF. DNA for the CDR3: TGTGCCAGCAGCGGGGACCGGGTTTGGGAGCAGTTCTTC.

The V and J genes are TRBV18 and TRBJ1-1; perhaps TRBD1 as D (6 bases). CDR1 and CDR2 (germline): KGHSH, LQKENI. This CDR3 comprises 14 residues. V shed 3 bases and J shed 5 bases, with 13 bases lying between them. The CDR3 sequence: CASSPRLGATEAFF. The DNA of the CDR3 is TGTGCCAGCTCACCCCGTCTGGGGGCTACTGAAGCTTTCTTT.

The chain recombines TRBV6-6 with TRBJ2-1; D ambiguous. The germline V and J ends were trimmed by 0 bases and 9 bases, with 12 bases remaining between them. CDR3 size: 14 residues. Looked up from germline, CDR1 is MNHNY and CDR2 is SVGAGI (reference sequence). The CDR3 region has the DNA TGTGCCAGCAGTTACTCGTTAGTTGGCGGTGAGCAGTTCTTC. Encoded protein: CASSYSLVGGEQFF.

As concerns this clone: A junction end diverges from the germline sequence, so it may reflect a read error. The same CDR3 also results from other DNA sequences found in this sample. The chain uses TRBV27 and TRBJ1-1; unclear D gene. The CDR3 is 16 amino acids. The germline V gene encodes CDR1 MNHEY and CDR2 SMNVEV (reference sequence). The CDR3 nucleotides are TGTGCCAGCAGCTCCCGAGGACTAAGGAGGAACACTGAGGCTTTCTTT. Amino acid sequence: CASSSRGLRRNTEAFF.

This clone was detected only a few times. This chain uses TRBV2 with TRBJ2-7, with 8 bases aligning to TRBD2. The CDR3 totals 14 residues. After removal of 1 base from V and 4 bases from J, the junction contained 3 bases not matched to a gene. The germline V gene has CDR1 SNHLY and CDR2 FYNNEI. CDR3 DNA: TGTGCCAGCAGTGAAGGGCGCGGGAGGTACGAGCAGTACTTC. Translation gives CASSEGRGRYEQYF.

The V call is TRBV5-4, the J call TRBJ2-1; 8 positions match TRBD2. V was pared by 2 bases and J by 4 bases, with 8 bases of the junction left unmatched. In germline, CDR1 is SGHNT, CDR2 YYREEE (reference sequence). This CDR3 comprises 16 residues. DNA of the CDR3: TGTGCCAGCAGCTTACCGGGACTAGGAGCGTACAATGAGCAGTTCTTC. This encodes CASSLPGLGAYNEQFF.

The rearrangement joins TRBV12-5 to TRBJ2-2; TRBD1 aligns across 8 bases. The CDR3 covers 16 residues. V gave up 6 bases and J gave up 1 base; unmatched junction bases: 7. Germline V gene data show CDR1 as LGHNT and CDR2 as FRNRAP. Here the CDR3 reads CASGLGQGENTGELFF. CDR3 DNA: TGTGCTAGTGGGTTAGGACAGGGTGAGAACACCGGGGAGCTGTTTTTT. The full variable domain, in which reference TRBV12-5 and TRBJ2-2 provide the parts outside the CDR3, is DARVTQTPRHKVTEMGQEVTMRCQPILGHNTVFWYRQTMMQGLELLAYFRNRAPLDDSGMPKDRFSAEMPDATLATLKIQPSEPRDSAVYFCASGLGQGENTGELFFGEGSRLTVL.

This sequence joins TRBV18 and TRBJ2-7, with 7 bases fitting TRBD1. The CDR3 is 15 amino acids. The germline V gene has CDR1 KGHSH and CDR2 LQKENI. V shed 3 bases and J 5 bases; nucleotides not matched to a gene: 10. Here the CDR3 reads CASSPRDSLGNEQYF. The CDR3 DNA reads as TGTGCCAGCTCACCCCGGGACAGCCTTGGGAACGAGCAGTACTTC.

The CDR3 nucleotides read TGTGCCATCAGTGAGCGGACAGGGCACTATGGCTACACCTTC. Translated: CAISERTGHYGYTF. The V and J genes are TRBV10-3 and TRBJ1-2; TRBD1 matches at 8 bases. The V gene end was trimmed by 2 bases and the J gene end by 3 bases; junction bases not matched to a gene: 2. This CDR3 spans 14 amino acids. Per the germline V gene, CDR1 is ENHRY and CDR2 is SYGVKD.

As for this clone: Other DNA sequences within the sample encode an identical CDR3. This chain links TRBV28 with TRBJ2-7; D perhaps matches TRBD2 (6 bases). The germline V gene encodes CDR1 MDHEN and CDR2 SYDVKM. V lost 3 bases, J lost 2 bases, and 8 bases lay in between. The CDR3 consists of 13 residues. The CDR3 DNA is TGTGCCAGCAGTTTCGGGGGAACCTACGAGCAGTACTTC. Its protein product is CASSFGGTYEQYF.

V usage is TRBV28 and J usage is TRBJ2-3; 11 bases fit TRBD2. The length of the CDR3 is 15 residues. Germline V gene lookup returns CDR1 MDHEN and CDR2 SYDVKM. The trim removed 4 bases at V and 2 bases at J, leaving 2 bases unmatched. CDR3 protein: CASSWGLADTDTQYF. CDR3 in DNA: TGTGCCAGCAGTTGGGGACTAGCGGACACAGATACGCAGTATTTT.

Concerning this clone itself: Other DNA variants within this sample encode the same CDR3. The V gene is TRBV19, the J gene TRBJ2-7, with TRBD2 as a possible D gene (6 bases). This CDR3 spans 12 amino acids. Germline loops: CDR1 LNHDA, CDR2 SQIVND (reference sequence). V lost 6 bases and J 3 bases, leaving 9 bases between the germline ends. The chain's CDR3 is CASSGGFYEQYF. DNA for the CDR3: TGTGCCAGTAGCGGAGGGTTCTACGAGCAGTACTTC.

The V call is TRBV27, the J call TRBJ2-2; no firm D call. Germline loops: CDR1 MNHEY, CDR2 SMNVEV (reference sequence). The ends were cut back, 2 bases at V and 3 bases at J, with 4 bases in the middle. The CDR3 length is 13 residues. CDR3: CASSLKYTGELFF. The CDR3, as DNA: TGTGCCAGCAGTTTAAAATACACCGGGGAGCTGTTTTTT.